This is a list of T cell receptor beta chains from one sample in a study of blood T cell repertoires in COVID-19. Some clones are missing from TCRdb's copy, which holds only in-frame ones; the method was immunoSEQ multiplex PCR. The data contain 150,000 to 200,000 clones, 84% of them seen just once; the ten biggest clones take up about 15%. Sequenced: peripheral blood. The receptors stem from a woman between 65 and 79 years old with COVID-19, enrolled during active disease. The CDR3 runs from the conserved cysteine through the conserved F or W. Each record gives: V gene, J gene, D gene, clone size, CDR3 protein, CDR3 DNA. D genes are given only for firm matches. Expanded clones are given a class, and other clones once, few, many or no size at all.

TRBV28,TRBJ1-6,-,-,CASRYRARKAYNSPLHF,TGTGCCAGCAGGTACAGGGCCCGGAAAGCTTATAATTCACCCCTCCACTTT
TRBV30,TRBJ2-6,-,-,CACERTGANVLTF,TGTGCCTGTGAGCGCACTGGGGCCAACGTCCTGACTTTC
TRBV13,TRBJ2-5,TRBD2,-,CASSFGTSVRETQYF,TGTGCCAGCAGCTTCGGGACTAGCGTGAGAGAGACCCAGTACTTC
TRBV30,TRBJ2-5,TRBD2,once,CAWAGPAGVAQYF,TGTGCCTGGGCTGGACCGGCGGGGGTGGCCCAGTACTTC
TRBV12-3/TRBV12-4,TRBJ2-1,-,-,CASSLNEQFF,TGTGCCAGCAGCCTAAATGAGCAGTTCTTC
TRBV30,TRBJ1-5,-,once,CAWSVRQVNQPQHF,TGTGCCTGGAGTGTACGTCAGGTGAATCAGCCCCAGCATTTT
TRBV3-1/TRBV3-2,TRBJ1-3,-,-,CASSQAAGMGNTIYF,TGTGCCAGCAGCCAAGCCGCGGGCATGGGAAACACCATATATTTT
TRBV24-1,TRBJ2-2,-,-,CATSDHALGGGELFF,TGTGCCACCAGTGACCATGCCCTCGGGGGCGGGGAGCTGTTTTTT
TRBV7-6,TRBJ2-3,-,-,CASSSSLAAGTDTQYF,TGTGCCAGCAGTTCATCTTTAGCGGCGGGCACAGATACGCAGTATTTT
TRBV24-1,TRBJ1-5,-,-,CATSDYRVGSPQHF,TGTGCCACCAGTGATTACCGGGTCGGGTCGCCCCAGCATTTT
TRBV9,TRBJ1-2,TRBD1,-,CASSPQPGQIYGYTF,TGTGCCAGCAGCCCCCAACCGGGACAGATCTATGGCTACACCTTC
TRBV28,TRBJ1-2,TRBD1,-,CASTHTGRDSYNYGYTF,TGTGCCAGCACCCATACAGGGCGGGACAGCTATAACTATGGCTACACCTTC
TRBV6-6,TRBJ2-2,-,-,CASTSTRPGELFF,TGTGCCAGCACCTCGACTAGACCCGGGGAGCTGTTTTTT
TRBV5-1,TRBJ2-3,TRBD2,-,CASSTGTSGVSTDTQYF,TGCGCCAGCAGCACAGGGACTAGCGGAGTCAGCACAGATACGCAGTATTTT